This T cell receptor (beta chain) was recovered during a study of blood T cell repertoires in COVID-19. Across the study: Both acute and convalescent COVID-19 samples were obtained from the United States, Italy and Spain. T cells, B-cell-depleted T cells, or PBMCs supplied cDNA or gDNA.

Those who participated ranged in age from roughly 18 to 100 years and resided in about 24 US areas. Produced via immunoSEQ multiplex PCR; TCRdb's table is partial and in-frame only. The data contain hundreds of thousands of clones, approximately 90% of them singletons. Trimming removed 0 bases from V and 3 bases from J, with 11 bases in between. The CDR3 runs 15 residues. Germline CDR1 and CDR2: LGHNA and YSLEER. The sequenced sample consisted of PBMCs or T cells enriched from blood (not recorded which). The chain couples TRBV4-3 to TRBJ1-2; D might be TRBD1 (5 bases). The receptor was isolated from a woman aged 40-49 years who had recovered from COVID-19. In nucleotides, the CDR3 is TGCGCCAGCAGCCAAGATAGGGGAGGGGACTATGGCTACACCTTC. Translation: CASSQDRGGDYGYTF.